This note documents a single T cell receptor beta chain sequence. The target antigen is unknown. These data originate in a study of CD8+ T cells in alopecia areata. About the study: Severity scores in treated patients reflected the percentage of scalp affected.

Points from the study as a whole: In scalp samples, resident alphabeta T cells of normal skin are also sequenced. It was less clear whether patients shared TCRs than it was in mice, possibly because of HLA.

V lost 5 bases, J lost 6 bases, and 8 bases stayed unmatched. In germline, CDR1 is SGHAT, CDR2 FQDESV (reference sequence). The CDR3 has 14 amino acids. Described treatment: oral pan-JAK inhibitor, 5-10 mg twice daily. RNA extraction and reverse transcription yielded cDNA as sequencing template. The assay was immunoSEQ multiplex PCR, and TCRdb's table has in-frame clones only and misses some. The sample lists fewer than 250,000 clones; roughly 44% were seen once. The chain carries TRBV11-1 and TRBJ1-2; 8 bases are shared with TRBD1. The sequence was collected from a human donor with alopecia areata. Sequencing was performed on CD4+ T cells sorted from blood, taken at approximately week 37, from a patient treated with tofacitinib. CDR3 sequence: CASSPGRQGNGYTF. CDR3 DNA: TGTGCCAGCAGCCCAGGGAGACAGGGGAATGGCTACACCTTC.